The clone carrying this T cell receptor beta chain was picked up a small number of times. This entry is derived from a study of blood T cell repertoires in COVID-19. At the level of the study: The samples span acute and convalescent COVID-19 from the United States, Italy and Spain. Nucleic acid was either cDNA or gDNA, and it came from T cells, B-cell-depleted T cells, or PBMCs.

V was clipped by 0 bases and J by 4 bases, with 12 bases between them. The CDR3 covers 15 residues. The germline gives CDR1 GTSNPN, CDR2 SVGIG (reference sequence). Original analysis: Nucleated cell counts were estimated from reference gene primer amplification. Sequencing used immunoSEQ multiplex PCR; TCRdb keeps in-frame clones, though not all of them. Clone size and V and J calls were adopted from that table, with D and trimming inferred from the DNA. This sample has under 300,000 clones; 82% occur once, and the top ten carry 4.9%. The chain uses TRBV30 and TRBJ2-2, with D perhaps matching TRBD2 (6 bases). The source of this sequence is a woman of 80 years or more with active or convalescent COVID-19. The sample was peripheral blood. The CDR3 DNA sequence: TGTGCCTGGAGTGTACTCGGGAGCGGCACCGGGGAGCTGTTTTTT. It encodes CAWSVLGSGTGELFF.